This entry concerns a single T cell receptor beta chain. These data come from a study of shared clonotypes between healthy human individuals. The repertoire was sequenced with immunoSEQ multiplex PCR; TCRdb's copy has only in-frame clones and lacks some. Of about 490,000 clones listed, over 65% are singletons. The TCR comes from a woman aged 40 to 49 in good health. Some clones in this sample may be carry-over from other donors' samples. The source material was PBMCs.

This chain's CDR3 is CASSLVGTGTGNTIYF. The CDR3 DNA follows: TGTGCCAGCAGCTTAGTAGGGACAGGAACTGGAAACACCATATATTTT. The rearrangement uses TRBV11-2 and TRBJ1-3, with 8 bases matching TRBD1. Trimming took 1 base from V and 2 from J; bases not matched to a gene: 4. The CDR3 runs 16 residues. CDR1 is SGHAT, CDR2 FQNNGV, per germline.